A single TCR beta chain is shown here with its context. Its antigen is still unknown. No clone much larger than this one lies a single base away; base qualities are absent. CDR3 length: 13 amino acids, cysteine to phenylalanine. Only CDR3 DNA remains: 39 bases, in frame from the first base. Based on the germline V gene, the CDR1 and CDR2 sequences are SGHRS and YFSETQ. V sheds 4 bases and J sheds 5 bases, leaving 12 bases between their ends. This record belongs to a study of beta chain features in type 1 diabetes (dated by TCRdb to about 2018). A note on the overall study: Mean age, gender distribution, total cell number and subset yield did not differ between patients and healthy donors. The study compared the TCRB repertoires of sorted circulating CD4+ T cell subsets in recently diagnosed type 1 diabetes patients with those in matched healthy donors. Across all samples, approximately 98,000,000 sorted cells were examined, and cell number per subset correlated strongly with RNA yield. Regulatory and stem cell-like memory subsets were obtained from only 8 patients and roughly 8 healthy donors, while naive and central memory subsets were obtained from all 30 or so donors.

The entire amount of isolated RNA was reverse transcribed using the High Capacity cDNA Reverse Transcription Kit, so the sequenced TCRB transcripts were expressed ones. Deep immunoSEQ sequencing was performed on naive, central memory and regulatory T cell samples, with an average of roughly 3.5 million total reads per sample. Sorted cells were lysed in RLT buffer and RNA was extracted with DNase-treated RNeasy Micro or Mini kits, depending on cell number. Each cell subset was processed on its own to prevent cross-contamination, while patient and healthy donor samples were processed together. Using the immunoSEQ multiplex PCR, TCRB sequences were amplified from cDNA into 87-bp fragments spanning the CDR3 region. Amplicons were sequenced on the Illumina HiSeq platform. Turning to the authors' computational methods: Synthetic template baselines were used to correct PCR bias computationally, reads within Hamming distance 2 were collapsed, and singletons that could not be merged were discarded. Reads were aligned against IMGT to assign V, D and J genes, CDR3 length and insertions or deletions at six rearrangement sites. Within each subset, clonotype counts were normalized to sorted cell number, and only after that were true diversity and Gini coefficients computed with the tcR R package. Repertoire sharing was quantified using the overlap coefficient calculated on TCRB nucleotide sequences. As a proxy for the pre-selection repertoire, out-of-frame TCRB sequences from naive cells were analyzed. Sourced from immuneACCESS, this table was stored by TCRdb with only in-frame sequences that have V and J called. A share of the clones is absent; for the studies checked, an unresolved V gene accounts for under half, and the remainder has no known explanation. D and trimming come from the DNA, and the V and J calls and clone size come from that table. The sample has roughly 240,000 clones on record, 12% to 15% of them singletons. Jointly, the top ten make up 0.026% of the sample.

What the authors observed across the whole study: Only small numbers of individuals were included in the HLA sub-analyses, which left unresolved whether HLA type had any influence on TCRB rearrangement. Shorter templates might have been favored by PCR, but patient and control samples were amplified and corrected together, so both groups would have been affected equally by any skew. Fewer insertions and more nucleotide deletions at VDJ recombination sites were observed in patients with type 1 diabetes, implying thymic rearrangement abnormalities. Type 1 diabetes patients showed a moderate but significant shortening of TCRB CDR3 length in all four CD4+ subsets. Because cDNA was sequenced instead of genomic DNA, activated cells with high expression could be over-represented, although the groups did not differ in activation or CD3 levels. The naive, central memory and regulatory TCRB repertoires appeared to resemble one another more closely among patients than among healthy donors.

Each donor gave one peripheral blood draw, averaging approximately 120 mL, which was collected into heparinised tubes. A BD FACSAria II and a panel including CD45RO, CCR7, CD25, CD127, CD95 and CD27 were used to sort naive, central memory, regulatory and stem cell-like memory CD4+ T cells. Purity was above 95% for every sorted population. Right away, PBMCs were isolated by Lymphoprep density gradient centrifugation and were stained directly, with no culture step. So that batch effects would be minimized, each experiment stained and sorted samples in pairs, pairing one healthy donor with one patient.

The rearrangement joined TRBV5-1 to TRBJ1-1; the D gene cannot be named for sure. The TCR comes from a woman between 40 and 50 years old in good health. Sequenced: naive CD4+ T cells from blood. The cell subset or site label here, explained by the study, means: true naive CD4+ T cells. At the DNA level, the sequence is TGCGCCAGCAGCCCGGAGATTGGGACTGAAGCTTTCTTT. Its protein product is CASSPEIGTEAFF.